This T cell receptor (beta chain) was identified in a study of T cell responses to AZD1222 COVID-19 vaccine. Whole-study findings and limits: Repertoires were sampled only after the peak T cell response.

The count of this clone is one. Antigen unknown. Trimming removed 2 bases at V and 4 bases at J, with 6 bases between. Germline loops: CDR1 MNHEY, CDR2 SMNVEV (reference sequence). This CDR3 spans 14 amino acids. TCRdb's copy holds only in-frame clones and misses some; the assay was immunoSEQ multiplex PCR. The sample yields a few hundred thousand clones, roughly 93% seen once. This material consisted of peripheral blood, taken on day 0 of AZD1222 vaccination. The clonotype was recovered from an adult in good health. The chain links TRBV27 to TRBJ1-6; D unresolved. The CDR3 sequence: CASSLREYNSPLHF. The CDR3, as DNA: TGTGCCAGCAGTTTAAGGGAATATAATTCACCCCTCCACTTT.